One sample yielded the 25 T cell receptor beta chains listed below, sequenced in a study of T cell responses to AZD1222 COVID-19 vaccine. Only in-frame clones appear in the TCRdb table, and some are missing; sequencing was by immunoSEQ multiplex PCR. The sample has 200,000 to 250,000 clones, 90% to 95% seen once. The sequencing here drew on peripheral blood, taken on day 0 of MenACWY control vaccination. These receptors came from an adult in good health.

CDR3 bases: TGTGCCAGCAGCTTAGGCCTGGACGGGAATCAGCCCCAGCATTTT. Translated, it gives CASSLGLDGNQPQHF. The chain joins TRBV7-2 to TRBJ1-5; D gene unclear. CDR3 length: 15 amino acids. With 1 base removed from V and 4 bases from J, the gap between germline ends came to 11 bases. Germline values: CDR1 SGHTA, CDR2 FQGNSA. The variable domain in full, completed from reference TRBV7-2 and TRBJ1-5, reads GAGVSQSPSNKVTEKGKDVELRCDPISGHTALYWYRQSLGQGLEFLIYFQGNSAPDKSGLPSDRFSAERTGGSVSTLTIQRTQQEDSAVYLCASSLGLDGNQPQHFGDGTRLSIL.

The chain is built from TRBV5-8 and TRBJ1-5; TRBD1 might be the D (6 bases). This CDR3 is 15 amino acids long. CDR1 and CDR2 (germline): SGHTS, YDEGEE. V lost 4 bases and J lost 3, with 14 bases in between. The CDR3 loop reads CASSLGQKINQPQHF. For the CDR3, the DNA is TGTGCCAGCAGCCTCGGACAGAAGATCAATCAGCCCCAGCATTTT.

J is TRBJ2-3 and V is TRBV2; D is possibly TRBD1 (5 bases). The CDR3 totals 15 residues. V lost 3 bases and J 0 bases, leaving 10 bases between the germline ends. In germline, CDR1 is SNHLY, CDR2 FYNNEI. CDR3 protein: CASSEQGTSTDTQYF. The CDR3 region has the DNA TGTGCCAGCAGTGAGCAGGGTACTAGCACAGATACGCAGTATTTT.

This clone has only a few counts. The chain has TRBV4-2 and TRBJ1-6, with TRBD1 matching 10 bases. The germline gives CDR1 LGHNA, CDR2 YNFKEQ. The CDR3 is 18 residues long. V gave up 4 bases and J gave up 2 bases; unmatched junction bases: 8. CDR3 amino acids: CASSLAGQGVTYNSPLHF. The CDR3 nucleotides read TGTGCCAGCAGCCTAGCCGGACAGGGGGTGACCTATAATTCACCCCTCCACTTT.

CDR3 residues: CAWSVRDRPTYEQYF. The DNA for the CDR3 is TGTGCCTGGAGTGTACGGGACAGGCCGACCTACGAGCAGTACTTC. The chain recombines TRBV30 with TRBJ2-7; TRBD1 aligns across 8 bases. V trimming: 0 bases; J trimming: 2 bases; junction bases outside the gene matches: 6. The CDR3 runs to 15 residues. From germline, CDR1 is GTSNPN and CDR2 SVGIG (reference sequence). The full variable domain, its missing parts supplied by reference TRBV30 and TRBJ2-7, is SQTIHQWPATLVQPVGSPLSLECTVEGTSNPNLYWYRQAAGRGLQLLFYSVGIGQISSEVPQNLSASRPQDRQFILSSKKLLLSDSGFYLCAWSVRDRPTYEQYFGPGTRLTVT.

This clone was seen only a few times. The J gene is TRBJ1-1, the V gene TRBV6-5, with D unresolved. In germline, CDR1 is MNHEY, CDR2 SVGAGI. This CDR3 is 13 amino acids long. Trimming left V 6 bases short and J 3 bases short, with 11 bases between. The CDR3 DNA sequence: TGTGCCAGCAGGCGGGTCTCGTACACTGAAGCTTTCTTT. It yields the protein CASRRVSYTEAFF.

This chain connects TRBV5-1 to TRBJ1-4, with TRBD1 matching 7 bases. Germline CDR1 reads SGHRS; CDR2 reads YFSETQ. Trimming removed 3 bases from V and 8 bases from J; junction bases left unmatched: 7. The CDR3 loop spans 14 amino acids. The CDR3 DNA reads as TGCGCCAGCAGCTGGGACAGTAACGACGAAAAACTGTTTTTT. Protein product: CASSWDSNDEKLFF.

The chain couples TRBV12-3 or TRBV12-4 to TRBJ1-1, with no clear D. This CDR3 contains 10 residues. Trimming pared 5 bases from V and 11 bases from J, leaving 9 bases between. The CDR3 loop reads CASSGPWAFF. The CDR3 DNA reads TGTGCCAGCAGTGGTCCGTGGGCTTTCTTT.

This rearrangement joins TRBV6-5 to TRBJ1-3; TRBD1 is a possible D gene (6 bases). V lost 2 bases and J lost 2, with 10 bases in between. Germline V gives CDR1 MNHEY, CDR2 SVGAGI. The CDR3 loop spans 15 amino acids. CDR3 coding DNA: TGTGCCAGCAGTTACCGGGGGGCGCCTGGAAACACCATATATTTT. The encoded protein is CASSYRGAPGNTIYF.

This chain links TRBV2 with TRBJ2-7; TRBD1 might be the D (5 bases). Trimming took 4 bases from V and 1 from J, leaving 11 bases between them. Germline assignment: CDR1 SNHLY and CDR2 FYNNEI. This CDR3 has 14 amino acids. The CDR3 spells CASSAGRESYEQYF. CDR3 DNA: TGTGCCAGCAGTGCGGGCAGGGAATCCTACGAGCAGTACTTC.

The chain joins TRBV28 to TRBJ1-4, with TRBD1 matching over 7 bases. Trimming cost V 5 bases and J 4 bases; bases outside gene matches: 7. The CDR3 spans 15 residues. Germline CDR1 reads MDHEN; CDR2 reads SYDVKM. CDR3 protein: CASSPLGTDNEKLFF. CDR3 bases: TGTGCCAGCAGTCCATTAGGGACAGATAATGAAAAACTGTTTTTT.

This clone appeared a few times. This CDR3 is CASSADRGLSPLHF. In DNA form, the CDR3 reads TGTGCCAGCAGTGCTGACAGGGGACTTTCACCCCTCCACTTT. V is TRBV2 and J is TRBJ1-6; 8 nucleotides line up with TRBD1. The V gene end was trimmed by 4 bases and the J gene end by 9 bases; junction bases not matched to a gene: 5. Germline lookup yields CDR1 SNHLY and CDR2 FYNNEI. The CDR3 totals 14 residues.

The chain couples TRBV15 to TRBJ2-2; D is unresolved. Germline CDR1 LNHNV, CDR2 YYDKDF (reference sequence). V was clipped by 9 bases and J by 4 bases, with 9 bases between them. The CDR3 is 12 residues long. CDR3 bases: TGTGCCACAGGGCAAACCACCGGGGAGCTGTTTTTT. It codes for CATGQTTGELFF. The full variable domain, its missing parts supplied by reference TRBV15 and TRBJ2-2, is DAMVIQNPRYQVTQFGKPVTLSCSQTLNHNVMYWYQQKSSQAPKLLFHYYDKDFNNEADTPDNFQSRRPNTSFCFLDIRSPGLGDTAMYLCATGQTTGELFFGEGSRLTVL.

This rearrangement joins TRBV9 to TRBJ2-7, with D unclear. The germline V gene has CDR1 SGDLS and CDR2 YYNGEE. CDR3 length: 12 amino acids. V was shortened by 3 bases and J by 7 bases, with 11 bases between the two germline ends. CDR3 amino acids: CASSGRAREQYF. In DNA, the CDR3 is TGTGCCAGCAGCGGAAGAGCGCGAGAGCAGTACTTC.

The genes are TRBV6-1 and TRBJ1-2; D might be TRBD1 (5 bases). V gave up 3 bases and J gave up 6 bases, with 14 bases separating them. Germline CDR1 reads MNHNS; CDR2 reads SASEGT. This CDR3 region has 14 residues. The CDR3 region is CASSEVGTLDGYTF. The CDR3 DNA is TGTGCCAGCAGTGAGGTGGGGACTTTAGATGGCTACACCTTC.

The chain's CDR3 is CASSEGGFGNTIYF. The CDR3 DNA is TGTGCCAGCAGTGAAGGAGGGTTCGGAAACACCATATATTTT. V usage is TRBV6-1 and J usage is TRBJ1-3; no reliable D call. The length of the CDR3 is 14 residues. Trimming took off 1 base at V and 4 bases at J, with 8 bases between the two ends. CDR1 is MNHNS, CDR2 SASEGT, per germline.

The genes are TRBV4-3 and TRBJ1-3; D gene uncertain. The germline V and J ends were trimmed by 0 bases and 0 bases, with 6 bases remaining between them. This CDR3 has 15 amino acids. Per germline, CDR1 LGHNA and CDR2 YSLEER. Here the CDR3 reads CASSQETSSGNTIYF. CDR3 nucleotides: TGCGCCAGCAGCCAAGAAACAAGCTCTGGAAACACCATATATTTT.

The J gene is TRBJ2-7, the V gene TRBV6-1, with unresolved D. The ends were cut back, 4 bases at V and 3 bases at J, with 19 bases in the middle. The CDR3 is 16 amino acids. Per germline, CDR1 MNHNS and CDR2 SASEGT. The CDR3 bases are TGTGCCAGCAGTGCCCATATCGGAGCCGGTAACTACGAGCAGTACTTC. Encoded protein: CASSAHIGAGNYEQYF.

V usage is TRBV5-1 and J usage is TRBJ2-2; 8 positions agree with TRBD2. CDR3 size: 16 residues. Germline lookup yields CDR1 SGHRS and CDR2 YFSETQ. Trimming removed 0 bases from V and 0 bases from J; junction bases left unmatched: 1. The CDR3 nucleotides are TGCGCCAGCAGCTTGGTTAGCGGGGCGAACACCGGGGAGCTGTTTTTT. Translating it yields CASSLVSGANTGELFF.

V gene TRBV19 combines with J gene TRBJ1-6; no clear D. The CDR3 extends over 14 amino acids. Trimming stripped 4 bases from V and 6 bases from J, with 10 bases between. Germline lookup yields CDR1 LNHDA and CDR2 SQIVND (reference sequence). The CDR3 here is CASSTQNANSPLHF. CDR3 nucleotide sequence: TGTGCCAGTAGTACCCAGAACGCTAATTCACCCCTCCACTTT.

The V gene is TRBV2, the J gene TRBJ1-1; no reliable D call. The CDR3 length is 12 residues. Trimming shortened V by 7 bases and J by 4 bases, and 10 bases separated the two germline ends. Germline CDR1 SNHLY, CDR2 FYNNEI. CDR3 DNA: TGTGCCAGCAATTCGTATCTCACTGAAGCTTTCTTT. Its protein is CASNSYLTEAFF. Looking up the rest from reference TRBV2 and TRBJ1-1 gives the full variable domain: EPEVTQTPSHQVTQMGQEVILRCVPISNHLYFYWYRQILGQKVEFLVSFYNNEISEKSEIFDDQFSVERPDGSNFTLKIRSTKLEDSAMYFCASNSYLTEAFFGQGTRLTVV.

The chain recombines TRBV10-3 with TRBJ2-7; the match to TRBD1 covers 7 bases. Trimming took 6 bases from V and 0 from J; bases not matched to a gene: 2. The CDR3 extends over 13 amino acids. Germline V CDR1 and CDR2: ENHRY, SYGVKD. The DNA for the CDR3 is TGTGCCATCAGAGGGGACAGCTCCTACGAGCAGTACTTC. Translated: CAIRGDSSYEQYF.

This clone was counted once. The chain couples TRBV7-2 to TRBJ2-1; 8 bases are shared with TRBD2. With V trimmed by 5 bases and J by 4 bases, 10 bases remained unmatched. This CDR3 is built from 16 residues. Per the germline V gene, CDR1 is SGHTA and CDR2 is FQGNSA. Here the CDR3 reads CASSPQVRGVYNEQFF. CDR3 DNA: TGTGCCAGCAGCCCTCAGGTGCGGGGGGTATACAATGAGCAGTTCTTC.

This sequence joins TRBV6-5 and TRBJ2-1; D possibly uses TRBD1 or TRBD2 (5 bases each). Germline-derived CDR1 and CDR2 are MNHEY and SVGAGI. The CDR3 is made up of 15 amino acids. V lost 5 bases to trimming and J lost 4 bases, with 15 bases between them. The CDR3 coding sequence is TGTGCCAGCAGTCCGGGGCCTCGGAGGTACAATGAGCAGTTCTTC. This encodes CASSPGPRRYNEQFF.

The V and J genes are TRBV13 and TRBJ1-3, with D maybe TRBD1 (5 bases). There are 14 residues in the CDR3. Germline CDR1 reads PRHDT; CDR2 reads FYEKMQ (reference sequence). Deletions cut 5 bases from V and 0 bases from J, with 8 bases between. The CDR3 reads CASSTTVSGNTIYF. The CDR3 DNA reads TGTGCCAGCAGCACGACAGTCTCTGGAAACACCATATATTTT.